Included here is one T cell receptor beta chain sequence, with context. Original handling: Amplification with reference gene primers provided the estimates of nucleated cell counts. Produced via immunoSEQ multiplex PCR; TCRdb's table is partial and in-frame only. D and trimming were read from the DNA, whereas the V and J calls and clone size are those reported in that table. Of about 170,000 clones listed, more than 85% are singletons. The sample comes from a study of blood T cell repertoires in COVID-19. Across the study: Whether acute or convalescent, the COVID-19 samples came from the United States, Italy and Spain.

The CDR3 loop spans 13 amino acids. Germline V CDR1 and CDR2: GTSNPN, SVGIG (reference sequence). V lost 3 bases and J lost 1; bases outside the gene matches: 3. Material: PBMCs or T cells enriched from blood (not recorded which). The chain has TRBV30 and TRBJ2-7, with 7 bases fitting TRBD1. The TCR originated in a human donor with acute COVID-19. The donor label of this sample is uncertain. The CDR3 region is CAWSRQGSYEQYF. CDR3 nucleotides: TGTGCCTGGAGCCGACAGGGATCCTACGAGCAGTACTTC.